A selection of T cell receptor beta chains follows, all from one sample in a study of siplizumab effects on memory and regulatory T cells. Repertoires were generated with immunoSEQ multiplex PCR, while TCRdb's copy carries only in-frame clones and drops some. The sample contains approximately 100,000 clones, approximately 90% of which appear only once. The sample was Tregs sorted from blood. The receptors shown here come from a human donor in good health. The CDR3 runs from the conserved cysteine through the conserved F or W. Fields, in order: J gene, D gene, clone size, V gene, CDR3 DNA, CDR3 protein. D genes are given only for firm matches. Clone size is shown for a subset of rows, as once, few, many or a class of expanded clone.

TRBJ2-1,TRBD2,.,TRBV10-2,TGCGCCAGCACTCCCAGCGGGAACTACAATGAGCAGTTCTTC,CASTPSGNYNEQFF
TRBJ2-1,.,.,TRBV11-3,TGTGCCAGCAGCTTAGCCACCTACAATGAGCAGTTCTTC,CASSLATYNEQFF
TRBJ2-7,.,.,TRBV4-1,TGCGCCAGCAGCCTTGAACCCGGGACCAACTCCTACGAGCAGTACTTC,CASSLEPGTNSYEQYF
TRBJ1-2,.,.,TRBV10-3,TGTGCCATCAGTGAATTACCGGGGGGCTACACCTTC,CAISELPGGYTF
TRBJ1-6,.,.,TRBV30,TGTGCCTGCACCCGTGGAGCGGGGACGAATTCACCCCTCCACTTT,CACTRGAGTNSPLHF
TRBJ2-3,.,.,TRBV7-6,TGTGCCAGCAGCCTTGACAGCAGCACAGATACGCAGTATTTT,CASSLDSSTDTQYF
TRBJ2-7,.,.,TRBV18,TGTGCCAGCTCACCAGGTCGGTCAAGAAGTTTCTACGAGCAGTACTTC,CASSPGRSRSFYEQYF
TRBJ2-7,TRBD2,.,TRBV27,TGTGCCAGCAGTTTAACTAGCGGGAGGAACGGGCAGTACTTC,CASSLTSGRNGQYF
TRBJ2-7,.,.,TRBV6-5,TGTGCCAGCGGAGGGTCGAAAACCTACGAGCAGTACTTC,CASGGSKTYEQYF
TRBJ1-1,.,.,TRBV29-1,TGCAGCGTGAAATTCCGGGGATTGAACACTGAAGCTTTCTTT,CSVKFRGLNTEAFF
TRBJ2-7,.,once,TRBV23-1,TGCGCCAGCAGTCAATCGGGCTACGAGCAGTACTTC,CASSQSGYEQYF
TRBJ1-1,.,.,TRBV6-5,TGTGCCAGCAGTTACGACCCCGGGGGGAGCACTGAAGCTTTCTTT,CASSYDPGGSTEAFF
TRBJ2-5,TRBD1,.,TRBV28,TGTGCCAGCAGTGTAGGGACAGAGAAGACCCAGTACTTC,CASSVGTEKTQYF
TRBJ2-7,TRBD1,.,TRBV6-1,TGTGCCAGCAGTGAAGGGTTACCGGGACAGAGAACCTCCTACGAGCAGTACTTC,CASSEGLPGQRTSYEQYF
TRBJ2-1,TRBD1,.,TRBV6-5,TGTGCCAGCAGTTACCGGACAGGGCCCCGGAATGAGCAGTTCTTC,CASSYRTGPRNEQFF
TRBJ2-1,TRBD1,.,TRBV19,TGTGCCAGTAGTGAAACCGGGACAGGGGAGTTTGAGCAGTTCTTC,CASSETGTGEFEQFF
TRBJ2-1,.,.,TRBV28,TGTGCCAGCAGTTTATCCGGGGGCGGCTACAATGAGCAGTTCTTC,CASSLSGGGYNEQFF
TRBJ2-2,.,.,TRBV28,TGTGCCAGCATCAAGGTGGGACGAGCGAACACCGGGGAGCTGTTTTTT,CASIKVGRANTGELFF
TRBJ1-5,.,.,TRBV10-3,TGTGCCATCAGTGAGTCAAATCGGGGGGTACTGCCCCAGCATTTT,CAISESNRGVLPQHF
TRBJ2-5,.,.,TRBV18,TGTGCCAGCTCGCTGGGTTGGGAGACCCAGTACTTC,CASSLGWETQYF
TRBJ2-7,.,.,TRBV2,TGTGCCAGCAGTGTGTCAGGGCTCTACGAGCAGTACTTC,CASSVSGLYEQYF
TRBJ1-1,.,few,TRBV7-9,TGTGCCAGCAGCTTAAATTTGGACACTGAAGCTTTCTTT,CASSLNLDTEAFF
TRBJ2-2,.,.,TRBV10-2,TGCGCCAGCAGTGAGGTACCGGGGCCGACGTTTGGGGAGCTGTTTTTT,CASSEVPGPTFGELFF
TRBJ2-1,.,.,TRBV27,TGTGCCAGCAGCAGACGGGGTGAGCAGTTCTTC,CASSRRGEQFF
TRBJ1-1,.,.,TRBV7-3,TGTGCCAGCAGCTTACAAGGCGCTGGACAACCTGAAGCTTTCTTT,CASSLQGAGQPEAFF
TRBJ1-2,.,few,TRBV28,TGTGCCAGCAGTTTGCAAACCGGTCCGGGACACACCTTC,CASSLQTGPGHTF
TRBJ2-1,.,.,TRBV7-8,TGTGCCAGCAGCTCCTCCTGGTACAATGAGCAGTTCTTC,CASSSSWYNEQFF
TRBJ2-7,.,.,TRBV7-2,TGTGCCAGCAGCTTAGGTCCTTCCTACGAGCAGTACTTC,CASSLGPSYEQYF
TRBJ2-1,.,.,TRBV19,TGTGCCAGCCGAAAGATGAACTCCTACAATGAGCAGTTCTTC,CASRKMNSYNEQFF
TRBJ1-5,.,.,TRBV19,TGTGCCAGTAGTATCTCTACAGCTAGCAATCAGCCCCAGCATTTT,CASSISTASNQPQHF
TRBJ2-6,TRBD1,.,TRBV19,TGTGCCAGTAGTATGGCAGGGGGCGGATCCGGGGCCAACGTCCTGACTTTC,CASSMAGGGSGANVLTF
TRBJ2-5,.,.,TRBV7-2,TGTGCCAGCAGCTTACTGGAGACCCAGTACTTC,CASSLLETQYF
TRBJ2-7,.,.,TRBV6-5,TGTGCCAGCAGTTCCCCCTACGCCGAGCAGTACTTC,CASSSPYAEQYF